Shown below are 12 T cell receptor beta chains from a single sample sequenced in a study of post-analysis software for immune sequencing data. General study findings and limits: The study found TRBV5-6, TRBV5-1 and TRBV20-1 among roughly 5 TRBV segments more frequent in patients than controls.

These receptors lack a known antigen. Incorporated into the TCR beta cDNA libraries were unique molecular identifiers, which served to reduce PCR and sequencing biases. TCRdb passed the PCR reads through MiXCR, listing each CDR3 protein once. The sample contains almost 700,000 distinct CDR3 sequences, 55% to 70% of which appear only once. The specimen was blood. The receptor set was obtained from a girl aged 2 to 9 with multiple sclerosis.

The DNA for the CDR3 is TGTGCCAGCAGTTACTCGGGATCGGGGGAGCAGTACTTC. It is translated as CASSYSGSGEQYF. The V and J genes are TRBV6-2 or TRBV6-3 and TRBJ2-7; D perhaps matches TRBD2 (5 bases). V was trimmed by 0 bases and J by 7 bases, leaving 10 bases between them. CDR1 and CDR2 (germline): MNHEY, SVGEGT. The CDR3 is made up of 13 amino acids.

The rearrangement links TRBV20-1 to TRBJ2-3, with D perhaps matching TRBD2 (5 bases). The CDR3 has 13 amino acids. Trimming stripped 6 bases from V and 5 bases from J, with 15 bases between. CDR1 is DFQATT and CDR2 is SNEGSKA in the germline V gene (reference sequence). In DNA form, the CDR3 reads TGCAGTGCCGGTCGGACTCTCAAAGATACGCAGTATTTT. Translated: CSAGRTLKDTQYF.

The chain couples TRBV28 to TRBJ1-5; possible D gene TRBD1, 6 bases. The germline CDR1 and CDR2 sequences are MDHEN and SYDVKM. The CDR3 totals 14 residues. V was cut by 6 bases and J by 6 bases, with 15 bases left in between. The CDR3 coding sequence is TGTGCCAGCAGAAACCAGGGGTACCGTCAGCCCCAGCATTTT. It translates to CASRNQGYRQPQHF.

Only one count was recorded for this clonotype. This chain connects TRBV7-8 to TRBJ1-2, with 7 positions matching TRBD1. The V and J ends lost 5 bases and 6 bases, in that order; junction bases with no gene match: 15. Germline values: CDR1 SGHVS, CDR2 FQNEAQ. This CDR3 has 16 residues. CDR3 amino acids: CASSLRTGDIYHGYTF. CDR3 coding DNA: TGTGCCAGCAGCCTGAGAACAGGGGACATTTATCATGGCTACACCTTC.

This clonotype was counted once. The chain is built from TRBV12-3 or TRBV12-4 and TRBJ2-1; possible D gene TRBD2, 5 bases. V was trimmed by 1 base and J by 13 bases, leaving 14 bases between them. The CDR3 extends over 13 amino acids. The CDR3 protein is CASSLGSWETQFF. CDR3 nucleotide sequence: TGTGCCAGCAGTTTAGGCAGCTGGGAGACCCAGTTCTTC.

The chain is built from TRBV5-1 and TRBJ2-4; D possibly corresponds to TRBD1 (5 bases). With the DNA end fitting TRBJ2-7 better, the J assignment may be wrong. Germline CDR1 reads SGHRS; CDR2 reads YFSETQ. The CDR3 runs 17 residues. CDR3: CASSPGRGPSDTYEQYF. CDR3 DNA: TGCGCCAGCAGCCCGGGTAGGGGTCCTTCTGATACCTACGAGCAGTACTTC.

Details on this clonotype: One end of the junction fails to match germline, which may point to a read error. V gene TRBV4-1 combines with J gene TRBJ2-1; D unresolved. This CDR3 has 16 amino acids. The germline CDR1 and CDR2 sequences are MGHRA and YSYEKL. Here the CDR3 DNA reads TGCGCCAGCAGCCCCACCGTATCCCTTCCCTACAATGGGCAGTTCTTC. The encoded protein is CASSPTVSLPYNGQFF.

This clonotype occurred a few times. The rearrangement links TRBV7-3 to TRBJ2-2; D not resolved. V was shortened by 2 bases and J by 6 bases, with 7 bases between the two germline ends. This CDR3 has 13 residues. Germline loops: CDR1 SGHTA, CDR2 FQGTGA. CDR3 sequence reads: CASSLSASGELFF. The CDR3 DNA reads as TGTGCCAGCAGCTTATCGGCTTCCGGGGAGCTGTTTTTT.

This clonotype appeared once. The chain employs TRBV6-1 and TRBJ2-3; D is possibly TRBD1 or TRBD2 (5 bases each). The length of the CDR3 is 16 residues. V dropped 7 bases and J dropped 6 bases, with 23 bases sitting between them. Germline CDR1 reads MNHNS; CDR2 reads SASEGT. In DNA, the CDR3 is TGTGCCAGCACCATAGCAGACGGGACGGCTTTTGATACGCAGTATTTT. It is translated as CASTIADGTAFDTQYF.

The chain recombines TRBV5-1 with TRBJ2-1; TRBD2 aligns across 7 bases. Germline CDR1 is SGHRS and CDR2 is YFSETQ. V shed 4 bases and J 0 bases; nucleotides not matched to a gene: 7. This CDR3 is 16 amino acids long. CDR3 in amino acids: CASSARLAGSYNEQFF. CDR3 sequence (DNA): TGCGCCAGCAGCGCCAGACTAGCTGGCTCCTACAATGAGCAGTTCTTC.

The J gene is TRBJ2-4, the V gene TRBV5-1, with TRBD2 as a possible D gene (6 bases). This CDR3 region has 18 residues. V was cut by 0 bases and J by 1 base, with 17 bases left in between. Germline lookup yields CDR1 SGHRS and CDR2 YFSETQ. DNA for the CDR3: TGCGCCAGCAGCTTGGGTCCTAGCGACGTTTGGGCCAAAAACATTCAGTACTTC. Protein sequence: CASSLGPSDVWAKNIQYF. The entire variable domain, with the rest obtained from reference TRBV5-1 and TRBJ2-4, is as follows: KAGVTQTPRYLIKTRGQQVTLSCSPISGHRSVSWYQQTPGQGLQFLFEYFSETQRNKGNFPGRFSGRQFSNSRSEMNVSTLELGDSALYLCASSLGPSDVWAKNIQYFGAGTRLSVL.

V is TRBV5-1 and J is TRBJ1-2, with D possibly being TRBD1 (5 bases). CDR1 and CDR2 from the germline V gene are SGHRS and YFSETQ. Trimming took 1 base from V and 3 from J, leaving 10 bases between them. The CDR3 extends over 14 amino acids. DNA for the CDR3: TGCGCCAGCAGCTTGTTTAGACAGTACTATGGCTACACCTTC. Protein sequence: CASSLFRQYYGYTF. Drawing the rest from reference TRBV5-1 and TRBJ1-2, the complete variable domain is KAGVTQTPRYLIKTRGQQVTLSCSPISGHRSVSWYQQTPGQGLQFLFEYFSETQRNKGNFPGRFSGRQFSNSRSEMNVSTLELGDSALYLCASSLFRQYYGYTFGSGTRLTVV.